The T cell receptor (beta chain) under discussion was sequenced for a study of cytomegalovirus exposure and HLA in healthy donors. Overall study: Tens of millions of unique TCRs from HLA-typed donors made up an early data release.

Regarding this clone: Its antigen is still unknown.

With 60 Vbeta and 13 Jbeta primers, the PCR was carried out. Clones were read by immunoSEQ multiplex PCR, and TCRdb kept only the in-frame ones, dropping some. The sample shows around 190,000 clones, around 77% of them seen only once. Study outcomes and limitations: Cytomegalovirus association was assigned to about 150 TCR beta chains.

This sequence originates from a man between 60 and 70 years old in good health and CMV-seronegative. Specimen: PBMCs.

The CDR3 loop reads CASSYATSSGNTIYF. The CDR3 DNA follows: TGTGCCAGCAGTTACGCCACGAGCTCTGGAAACACCATATATTTT. The chain is built from TRBV6-6 and TRBJ1-3; no definite D call. This CDR3 region has 15 residues. Deletions cut 2 bases from V and 0 bases from J, with 8 bases between. Germline V lookup: CDR1 MNHNY, CDR2 SVGAGI (reference sequence).